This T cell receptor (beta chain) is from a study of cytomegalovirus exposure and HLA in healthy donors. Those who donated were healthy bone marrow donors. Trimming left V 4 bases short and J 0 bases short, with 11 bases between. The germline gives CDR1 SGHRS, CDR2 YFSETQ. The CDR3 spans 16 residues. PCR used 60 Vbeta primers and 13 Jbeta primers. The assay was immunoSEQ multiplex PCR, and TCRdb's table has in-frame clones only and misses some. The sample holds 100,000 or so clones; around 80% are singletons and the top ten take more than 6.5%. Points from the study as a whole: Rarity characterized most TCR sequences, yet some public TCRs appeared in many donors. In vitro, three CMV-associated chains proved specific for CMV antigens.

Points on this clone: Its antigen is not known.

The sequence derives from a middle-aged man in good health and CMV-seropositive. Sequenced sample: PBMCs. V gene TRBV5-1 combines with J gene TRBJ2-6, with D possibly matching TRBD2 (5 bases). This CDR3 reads CASSIRGSSGANVLTF. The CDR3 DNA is TGCGCCAGCAGCATCCGGGGTAGCTCTGGGGCCAACGTCCTGACTTTC.